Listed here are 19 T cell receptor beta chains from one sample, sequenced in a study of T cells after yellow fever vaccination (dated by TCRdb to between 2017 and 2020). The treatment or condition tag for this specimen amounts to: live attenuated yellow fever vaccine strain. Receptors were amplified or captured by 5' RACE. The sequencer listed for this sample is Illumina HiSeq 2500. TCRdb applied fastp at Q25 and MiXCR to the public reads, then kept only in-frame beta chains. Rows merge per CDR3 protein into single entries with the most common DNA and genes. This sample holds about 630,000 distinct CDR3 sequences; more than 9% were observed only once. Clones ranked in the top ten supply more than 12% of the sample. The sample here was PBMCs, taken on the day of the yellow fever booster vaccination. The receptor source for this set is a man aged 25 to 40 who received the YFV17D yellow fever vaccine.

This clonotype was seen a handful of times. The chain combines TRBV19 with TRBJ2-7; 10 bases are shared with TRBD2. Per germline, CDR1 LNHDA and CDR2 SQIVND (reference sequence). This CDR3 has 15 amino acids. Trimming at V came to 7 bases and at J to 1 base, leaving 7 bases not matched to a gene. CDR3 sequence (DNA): TGTGCCAGTACCGCTAGCGGGAGTAAGTCCTACGAGCAGTACTTC. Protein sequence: CASTASGSKSYEQYF. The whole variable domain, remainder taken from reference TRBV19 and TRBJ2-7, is DGGITQSPKYLFRKEGQNVTLSCEQNLNHDAMYWYRQDPGQGLRLIYYSQIVNDFQKGDIAEGYSVSREKKESFPLTVTSAQKNPTAFYLCASTASGSKSYEQYFGPGTRLTVT.

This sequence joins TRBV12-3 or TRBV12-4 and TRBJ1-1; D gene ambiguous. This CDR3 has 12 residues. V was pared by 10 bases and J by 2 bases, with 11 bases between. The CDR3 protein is CATRRDNTEAFF. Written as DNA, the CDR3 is TGTGCCACCCGGAGGGATAACACTGAAGCTTTCTTT.

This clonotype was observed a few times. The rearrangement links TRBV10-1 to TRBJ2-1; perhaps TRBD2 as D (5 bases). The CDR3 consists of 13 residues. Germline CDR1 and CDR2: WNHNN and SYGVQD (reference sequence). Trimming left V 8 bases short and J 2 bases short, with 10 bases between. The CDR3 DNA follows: TGCGCCAGCGGTGGACTGACCTACAATGAGCAGTTCTTC. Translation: CASGGLTYNEQFF.

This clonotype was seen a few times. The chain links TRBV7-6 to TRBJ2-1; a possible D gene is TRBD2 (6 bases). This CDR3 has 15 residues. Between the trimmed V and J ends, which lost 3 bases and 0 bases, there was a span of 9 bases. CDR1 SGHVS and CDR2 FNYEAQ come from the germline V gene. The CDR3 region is CASSFPGVSYNEQFF. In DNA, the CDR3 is TGTGCCAGCAGCTTTCCGGGAGTCTCCTACAATGAGCAGTTCTTC.

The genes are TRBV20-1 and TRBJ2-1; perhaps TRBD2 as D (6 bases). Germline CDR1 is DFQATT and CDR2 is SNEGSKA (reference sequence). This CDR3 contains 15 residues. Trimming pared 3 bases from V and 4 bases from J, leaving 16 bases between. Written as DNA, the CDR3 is TGCAGTGCTAGTTTCGGGACTCCACTTTACAATGAGCAGTTCTTC. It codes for CSASFGTPLYNEQFF.

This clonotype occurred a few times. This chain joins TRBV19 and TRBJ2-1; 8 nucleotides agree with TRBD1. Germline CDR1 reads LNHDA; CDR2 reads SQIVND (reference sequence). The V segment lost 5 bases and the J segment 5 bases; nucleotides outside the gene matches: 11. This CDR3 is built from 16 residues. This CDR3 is CASSSRPGQANNEQFF. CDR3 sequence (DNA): TGTGCCAGTAGTTCAAGACCGGGACAGGCTAACAATGAGCAGTTCTTC.

Written as DNA, the CDR3 is TGTGCCAGCAGTTTAAACAGGGACCTCCCCGCTTTCTTT. Protein product: CASSLNRDLPAFF. This rearrangement joins TRBV12-3 or TRBV12-4 to TRBJ1-1; D may be TRBD1 (6 bases). This CDR3 has 13 amino acids. Trimming removed 2 bases from V and 11 bases from J, with 15 bases in between.

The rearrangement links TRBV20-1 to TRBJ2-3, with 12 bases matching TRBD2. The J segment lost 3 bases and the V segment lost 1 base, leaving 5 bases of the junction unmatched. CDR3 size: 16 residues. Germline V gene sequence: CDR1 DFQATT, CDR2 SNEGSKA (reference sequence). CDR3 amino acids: CSARGTSGTSTDTQYF. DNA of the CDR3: TGCAGTGCTAGAGGGACTAGCGGGACGTCGACAGATACGCAGTATTTT.

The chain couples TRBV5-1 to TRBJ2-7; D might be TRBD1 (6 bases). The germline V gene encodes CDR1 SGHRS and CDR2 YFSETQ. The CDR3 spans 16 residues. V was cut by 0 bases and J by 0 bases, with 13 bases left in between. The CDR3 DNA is TGCGCCAGCAGCTTGGGAACAGGGACCCTCTCCTACGAGCAGTACTTC. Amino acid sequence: CASSLGTGTLSYEQYF.

CDR3 bases: TGTGCCAGCAGCAAGCGGACTAGCGGGAACCCGCACCATGAGCAGTTCTTC. Its translation is CASSKRTSGNPHHEQFF. V is TRBV21-1 and J is TRBJ2-1; the D call TRBD2 from the table was never checked on the DNA. TRBV21-1 is recorded as a pseudogene. The CDR3 consists of 17 residues.

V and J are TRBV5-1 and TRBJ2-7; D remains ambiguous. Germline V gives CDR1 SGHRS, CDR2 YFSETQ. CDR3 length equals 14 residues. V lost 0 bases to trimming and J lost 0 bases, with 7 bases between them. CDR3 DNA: TGCGCCAGCAGCTTGGCAGCTTTCTCCTACGAGCAGTACTTC. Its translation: CASSLAAFSYEQYF.

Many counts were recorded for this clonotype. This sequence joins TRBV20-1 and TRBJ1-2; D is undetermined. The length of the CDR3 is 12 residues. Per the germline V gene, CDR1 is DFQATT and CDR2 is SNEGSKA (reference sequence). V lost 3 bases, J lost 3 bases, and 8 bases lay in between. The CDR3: CSASNQDYGYTF. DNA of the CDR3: TGCAGTGCTAGTAACCAGGACTATGGCTACACCTTC.

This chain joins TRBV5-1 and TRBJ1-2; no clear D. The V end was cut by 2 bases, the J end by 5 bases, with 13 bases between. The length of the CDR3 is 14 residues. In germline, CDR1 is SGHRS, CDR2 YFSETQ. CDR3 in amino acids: CASSFTIRDYGYTF. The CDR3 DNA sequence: TGCGCCAGCAGCTTTACCATAAGGGATTATGGCTACACCTTC.

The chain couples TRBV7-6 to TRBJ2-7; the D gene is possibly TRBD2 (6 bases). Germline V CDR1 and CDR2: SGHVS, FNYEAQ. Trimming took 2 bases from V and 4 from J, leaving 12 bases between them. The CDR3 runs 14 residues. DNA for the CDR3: TGTGCCAGCAGCTTACCGGGAGCCAAGTACGAGCAGTACTTC. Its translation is CASSLPGAKYEQYF.

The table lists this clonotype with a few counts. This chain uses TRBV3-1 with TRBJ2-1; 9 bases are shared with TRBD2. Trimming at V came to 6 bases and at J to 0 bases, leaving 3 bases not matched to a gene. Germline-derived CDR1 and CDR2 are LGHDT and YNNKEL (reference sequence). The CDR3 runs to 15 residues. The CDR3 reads CASRVSGSSYNEQFF. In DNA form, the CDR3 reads TGTGCCAGCAGAGTTAGCGGGAGCTCCTACAATGAGCAGTTCTTC.

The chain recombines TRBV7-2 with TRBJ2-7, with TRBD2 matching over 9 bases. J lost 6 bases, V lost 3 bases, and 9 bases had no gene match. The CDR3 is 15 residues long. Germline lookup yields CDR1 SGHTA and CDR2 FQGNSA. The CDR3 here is CASSFVSGSVAEQYF. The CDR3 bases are TGTGCCAGCAGCTTCGTTAGCGGGAGCGTCGCCGAGCAGTACTTC.

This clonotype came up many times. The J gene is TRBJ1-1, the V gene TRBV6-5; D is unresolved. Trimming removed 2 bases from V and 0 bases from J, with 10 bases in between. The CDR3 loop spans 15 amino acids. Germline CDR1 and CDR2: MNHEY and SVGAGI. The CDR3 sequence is CASSYQARVNTEAFF. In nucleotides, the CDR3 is TGTGCCAGCAGTTACCAGGCGCGGGTGAACACTGAAGCTTTCTTT.

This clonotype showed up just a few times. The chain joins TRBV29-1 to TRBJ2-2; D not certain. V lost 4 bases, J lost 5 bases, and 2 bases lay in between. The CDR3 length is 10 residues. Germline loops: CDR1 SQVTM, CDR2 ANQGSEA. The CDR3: CSVGTGELFF. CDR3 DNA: TGCAGCGTTGGGACCGGGGAGCTGTTTTTT.

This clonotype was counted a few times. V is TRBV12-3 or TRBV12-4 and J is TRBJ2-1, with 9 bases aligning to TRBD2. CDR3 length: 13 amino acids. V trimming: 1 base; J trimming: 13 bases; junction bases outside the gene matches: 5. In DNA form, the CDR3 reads TGTGCCAGCAGTTTAGGCCAGCGGGAGGTCCAGTTCTTC. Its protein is CASSLGQREVQFF.